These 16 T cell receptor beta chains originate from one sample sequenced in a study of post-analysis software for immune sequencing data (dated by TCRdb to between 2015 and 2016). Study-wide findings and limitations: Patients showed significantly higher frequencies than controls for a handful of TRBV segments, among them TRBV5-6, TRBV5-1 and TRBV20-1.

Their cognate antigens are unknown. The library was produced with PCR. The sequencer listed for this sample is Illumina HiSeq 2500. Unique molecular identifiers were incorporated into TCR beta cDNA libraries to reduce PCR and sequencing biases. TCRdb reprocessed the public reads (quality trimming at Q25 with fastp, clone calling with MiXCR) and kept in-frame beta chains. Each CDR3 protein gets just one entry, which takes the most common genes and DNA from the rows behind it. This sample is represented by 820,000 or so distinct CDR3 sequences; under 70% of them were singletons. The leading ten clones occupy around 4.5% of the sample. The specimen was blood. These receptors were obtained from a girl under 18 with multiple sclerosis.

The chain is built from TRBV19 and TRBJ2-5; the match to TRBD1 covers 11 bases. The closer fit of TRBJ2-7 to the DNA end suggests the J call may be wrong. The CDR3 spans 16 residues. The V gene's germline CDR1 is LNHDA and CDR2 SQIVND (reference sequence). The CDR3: CASSSVPGQGGDEQYF. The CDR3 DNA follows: TGTGCCAGTAGTTCTGTACCGGGACAGGGGGGAGACGAGCAGTACTTC.

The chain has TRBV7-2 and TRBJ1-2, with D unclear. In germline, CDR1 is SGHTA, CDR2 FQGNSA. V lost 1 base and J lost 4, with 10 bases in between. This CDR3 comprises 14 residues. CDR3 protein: CASSLEGKAYGYTF. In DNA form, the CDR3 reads TGTGCCAGCAGCTTAGAAGGAAAGGCCTATGGCTACACCTTC.

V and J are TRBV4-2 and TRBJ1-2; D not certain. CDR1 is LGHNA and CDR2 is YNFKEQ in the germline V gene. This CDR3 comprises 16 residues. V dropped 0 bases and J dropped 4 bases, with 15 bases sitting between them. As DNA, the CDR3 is TGTGCCAGCAGCCAAGATCCCATTATCGACCTCTATGGCTACACCTTC. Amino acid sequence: CASSQDPIIDLYGYTF.

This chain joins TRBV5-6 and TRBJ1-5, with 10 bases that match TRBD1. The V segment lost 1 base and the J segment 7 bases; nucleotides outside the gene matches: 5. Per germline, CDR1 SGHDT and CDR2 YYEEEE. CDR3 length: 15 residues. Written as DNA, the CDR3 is TGTGCCAGCAGCTTGCGGGGACAGGGGAGACAGCCCCAGCATTTT. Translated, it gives CASSLRGQGRQPQHF.

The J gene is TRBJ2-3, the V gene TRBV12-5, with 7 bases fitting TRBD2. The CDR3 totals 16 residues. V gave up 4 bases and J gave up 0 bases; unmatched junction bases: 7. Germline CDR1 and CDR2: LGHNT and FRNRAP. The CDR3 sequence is CASGYRDYRSTDTQYF. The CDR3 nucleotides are TGTGCTAGTGGTTACCGGGACTACCGGAGCACAGATACGCAGTATTTT. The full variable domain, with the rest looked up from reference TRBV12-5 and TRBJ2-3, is DARVTQTPRHKVTEMGQEVTMRCQPILGHNTVFWYRQTMMQGLELLAYFRNRAPLDDSGMPKDRFSAEMPDATLATLKIQPSEPRDSAVYFCASGYRDYRSTDTQYFGPGTRLTVL.

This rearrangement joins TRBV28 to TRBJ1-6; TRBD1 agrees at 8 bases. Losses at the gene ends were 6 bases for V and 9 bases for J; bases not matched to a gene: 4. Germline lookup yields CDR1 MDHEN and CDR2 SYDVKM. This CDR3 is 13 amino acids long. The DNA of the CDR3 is TGTGCCAGCAGAACTACAGGGGGTTCACCCCTCCACTTT. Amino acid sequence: CASRTTGGSPLHF. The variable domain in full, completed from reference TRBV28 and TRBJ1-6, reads DVKVTQSSRYLVKRTGEKVFLECVQDMDHENMFWYRQDPGLGLRLIYFSYDVKMKEKGDIPEGYSVSREKKERFSLILESASTNQTSMYLCASRTTGGSPLHFGNGTRLTVT.

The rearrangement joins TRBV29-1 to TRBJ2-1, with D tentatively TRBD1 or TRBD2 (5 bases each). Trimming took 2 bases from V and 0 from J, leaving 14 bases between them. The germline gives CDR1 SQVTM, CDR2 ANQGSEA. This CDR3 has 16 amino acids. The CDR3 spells CSVERGGPSSYNEQFF. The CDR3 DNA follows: TGCAGCGTTGAAAGGGGCGGGCCGAGCTCCTACAATGAGCAGTTCTTC.

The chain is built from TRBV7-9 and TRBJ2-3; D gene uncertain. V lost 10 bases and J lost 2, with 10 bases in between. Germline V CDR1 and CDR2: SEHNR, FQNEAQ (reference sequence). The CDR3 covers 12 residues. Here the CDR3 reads CATQRYTDTQYF. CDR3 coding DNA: TGTGCCACCCAAAGGTACACAGATACGCAGTATTTT.

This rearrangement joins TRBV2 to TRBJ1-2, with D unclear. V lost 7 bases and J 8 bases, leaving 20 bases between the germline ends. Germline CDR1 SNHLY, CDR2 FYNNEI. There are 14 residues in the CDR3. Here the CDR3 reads CASTPLVSNGGYTF. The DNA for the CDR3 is TGTGCCAGCACTCCCCTCGTCAGTAACGGGGGCTACACCTTC.

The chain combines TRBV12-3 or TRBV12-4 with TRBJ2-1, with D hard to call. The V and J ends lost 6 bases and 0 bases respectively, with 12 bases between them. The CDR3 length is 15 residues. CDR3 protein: CASRPQERSYNEQFF. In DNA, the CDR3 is TGTGCCAGCAGGCCTCAGGAGCGCTCCTACAATGAGCAGTTCTTC.

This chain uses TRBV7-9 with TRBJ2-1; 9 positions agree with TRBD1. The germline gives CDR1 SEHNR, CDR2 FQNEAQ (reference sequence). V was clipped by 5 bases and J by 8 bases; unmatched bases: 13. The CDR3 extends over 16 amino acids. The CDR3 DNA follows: TGTGCCAGCAGCCGAAACAGGGGGCTGTATATCGATGAGCAGTTCTTC. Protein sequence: CASSRNRGLYIDEQFF.

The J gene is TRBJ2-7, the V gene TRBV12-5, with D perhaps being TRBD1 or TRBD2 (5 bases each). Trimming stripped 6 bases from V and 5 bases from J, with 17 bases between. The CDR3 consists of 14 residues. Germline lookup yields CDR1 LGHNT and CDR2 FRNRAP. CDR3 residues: CASGPGQGRHEQYF. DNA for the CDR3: TGTGCTAGTGGCCCGGGGCAGGGTCGCCACGAGCAGTACTTC.

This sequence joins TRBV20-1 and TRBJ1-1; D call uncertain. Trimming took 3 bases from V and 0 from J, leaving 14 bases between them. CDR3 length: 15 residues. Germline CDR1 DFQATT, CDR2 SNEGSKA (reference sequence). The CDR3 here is CSASSPGGVNTEAFF. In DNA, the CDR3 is TGCAGTGCTAGTTCTCCGGGAGGAGTGAACACTGAAGCTTTCTTT.

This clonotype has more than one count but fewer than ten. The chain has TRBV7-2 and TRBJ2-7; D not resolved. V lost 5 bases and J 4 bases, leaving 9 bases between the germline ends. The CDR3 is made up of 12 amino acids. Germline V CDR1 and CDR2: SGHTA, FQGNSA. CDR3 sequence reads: CASSPPKYEQYF. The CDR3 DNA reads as TGTGCCAGCAGCCCCCCTAAATACGAGCAGTACTTC.

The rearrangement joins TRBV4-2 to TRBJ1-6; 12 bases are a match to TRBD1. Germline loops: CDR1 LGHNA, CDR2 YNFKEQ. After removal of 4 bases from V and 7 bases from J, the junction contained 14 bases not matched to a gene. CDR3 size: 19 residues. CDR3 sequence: CASSLSGTGGESGNSPLHF. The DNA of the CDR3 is TGTGCCAGCAGCCTCTCCGGGACAGGGGGCGAAAGCGGGAATTCACCCCTCCACTTT.

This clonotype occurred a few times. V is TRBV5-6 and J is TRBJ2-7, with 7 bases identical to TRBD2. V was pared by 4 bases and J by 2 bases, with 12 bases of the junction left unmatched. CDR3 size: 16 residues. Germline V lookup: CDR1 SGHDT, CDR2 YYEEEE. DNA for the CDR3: TGTGCCAGCAGCGCCAAGGATCTAGCGGACCCCTACGAGCAGTACTTC. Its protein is CASSAKDLADPYEQYF.